Listed here are 29 T cell receptor beta chains from one sample, sequenced in a study. Here immunoSEQ multiplex PCR was the method, and the copy in TCRdb shows in-frame clones only, minus some. The sample contains tens of thousands of clones, 80% to 95% of which appear only once. Sequencing input: PBMCs. The source is a middle-aged man with rheumatoid arthritis.

The chain links TRBV5-8 to TRBJ1-5; a possible D gene is TRBD1 (5 bases). The germline V gene encodes CDR1 SGHTS and CDR2 YDEGEE. The CDR3 has 14 residues. V lost 3 bases and J lost 5, with 12 bases in between. For the CDR3, the DNA is TGTGCCAGCAGCTCGGCTTGGGGCTATCAGCCCCAGCATTTT. Protein product: CASSSAWGYQPQHF. Full variable domain (outside the CDR3, taken from reference TRBV5-8 and TRBJ1-5): EAGVTQSPTHLIKTRGQQATLRCSPISGHTSVYWYQQALGLGLQFLLWYDEGEERNRGNFPPRFSGRQFPNYSSELNVNALELEDSALYLCASSSAWGYQPQHFGDGTRLSIL.

The chain employs TRBV11-2 and TRBJ1-4; maybe TRBD1 (6 bases). CDR1 is SGHAT and CDR2 is FQNNGV in the germline V gene. Trimming stripped 3 bases from V and 7 bases from J, with 9 bases between. The CDR3 is 13 amino acids. The CDR3 bases are TGTGCCAGCAGCTTCAGGGGAGGTGAAAAACTGTTTTTT. It codes for CASSFRGGEKLFF.

The chain carries TRBV7-3 and TRBJ2-3; 12 nucleotides align to TRBD2. The CDR3 covers 16 residues. Trimming took 4 bases from V and 0 from J; bases not matched to a gene: 2. Germline-derived CDR1 and CDR2 are SGHTA and FQGTGA. CDR3 in amino acids: CASSYLAGGSTDTQYF. The CDR3 DNA is TGTGCCAGCAGCTACCTAGCGGGAGGGAGCACAGATACGCAGTATTTT.

The gene calls are TRBV3-1 (or the pseudogene TRBV3-2) and TRBJ2-1, with D perhaps TRBD1 (5 bases). Germline-derived CDR1 and CDR2 are LGHDT and YNNKEL (reference sequence). The CDR3 runs to 12 residues. Trimming cost V 4 bases and J 7 bases, with 8 bases left between them. CDR3 sequence: CASSLPGNEQFF. The CDR3 DNA reads TGTGCCAGCAGCCTTCCAGGGAATGAGCAGTTCTTC.

The count of this clone is one. The chain couples TRBV29-1 to TRBJ2-7; no reliable D call. V lost 5 bases and J lost 3, with 5 bases in between. The CDR3 is 10 residues long. Germline loops: CDR1 SQVTM, CDR2 ANQGSEA. This chain's CDR3 is CSVSDYEQYF. CDR3 DNA sequence: TGCAGCGTTTCGGACTACGAGCAGTACTTC.

CDR3 sequence reads: CAWSSGVYEKLFF. The CDR3 coding sequence is TGTGCCTGGAGCTCAGGGGTGTATGAAAAACTGTTTTTT. The chain uses TRBV30 and TRBJ1-4, with D perhaps TRBD1 (6 bases). The CDR3 is 13 residues long. The ends were cut back, 3 bases at V and 6 bases at J, with 11 bases in the middle. Germline loops: CDR1 GTSNPN, CDR2 SVGIG (reference sequence).

The chain carries TRBV5-5 and TRBJ2-5, with 7 nucleotides matching TRBD2. The junction had 9 bases not matched to a gene; V was cut back by 4 bases and J by 3 bases. CDR3 length equals 15 residues. The germline V gene has CDR1 SGHKS and CDR2 YYEKEE (reference sequence). Here the CDR3 DNA reads TGTGCCAGCAGCCTAAGGGGCCGGGGGGAAGAGACCCAGTACTTC. It yields the protein CASSLRGRGEETQYF. The full variable domain, rest sourced from reference TRBV5-5 and TRBJ2-5, is DAGVTQSPTHLIKTRGQQVTLRCSPISGHKSVSWYQQVLGQGPQFIFQYYEKEERGRGNFPDRFSARQFPNYSSELNVNALLLGDSALYLCASSLRGRGEETQYFGPGTRLLVL.

J is TRBJ1-2 and V is TRBV5-1, with 11 nucleotides matching TRBD1. The CDR3 has 15 amino acids. CDR1 is SGHRS and CDR2 is YFSETQ in the germline V gene. V was clipped by 4 bases and J by 4 bases; unmatched bases: 6. CDR3 DNA sequence: TGCGCCAGCAGCCCTGGACAGGGGGCAGGCTATGGCTACACCTTC. As protein: CASSPGQGAGYGYTF.

The rearrangement joins TRBV29-1 to TRBJ2-3; TRBD1 matches 10 bases. Germline-derived CDR1 and CDR2 are SQVTM and ANQGSEA. The CDR3 contains 14 residues. J gave up 3 bases and V 2 bases, and 2 bases lay outside the gene matches. The CDR3 protein is CSVEPGQGTDTQYF. The CDR3 DNA is TGCAGCGTTGAACCGGGACAGGGGACAGATACGCAGTATTTT.

The CDR3: CASSKDRGYNEQFF. In DNA form, the CDR3 reads TGTGCCAGCAGCAAAGATAGGGGGTACAATGAGCAGTTCTTC. The chain joins TRBV21-1 to TRBJ2-1; the D call TRBD1 from the table was never checked on the DNA. TRBV21-1 is a known pseudogene. The CDR3 loop spans 14 amino acids.

The J gene is TRBJ2-3, the V gene TRBV20-1; 7 nucleotides line up with TRBD2. Trimming at V came to 3 bases and at J to 6 bases, leaving 12 bases not matched to a gene. Germline assignment: CDR1 DFQATT and CDR2 SNEGSKA (reference sequence). The CDR3 runs 15 residues. In nucleotides, the CDR3 is TGCAGTGCTAGTTTATCTATCGGGAGGAGGGATACGCAGTATTTT. It translates to CSASLSIGRRDTQYF.

The V call is TRBV14, the J call TRBJ2-3; 8 bases align to TRBD2. The CDR3 contains 17 residues. V gave up 0 bases and J gave up 4 bases; unmatched junction bases: 9. Germline V gene data show CDR1 as SGHDN and CDR2 as FVKESK. The CDR3 spells CASSQEPAGAPADTQYF. DNA for the CDR3: TGTGCCAGCAGCCAAGAGCCAGCGGGAGCCCCCGCAGATACGCAGTATTTT.

This clone came up once. Written as DNA, the CDR3 is TGCGCCAGCAGTGAGAGGCGGGATCCTACCTATGGCTACACCTTC. Its protein is CASSERRDPTYGYTF. This chain links TRBV10-1 with TRBJ1-2, with D hard to call. V was cut by 2 bases and J by 4 bases, with 14 bases left in between. The germline V gene has CDR1 WNHNN and CDR2 SYGVQD (reference sequence). The CDR3 runs 15 residues.

The chain couples TRBV30 to TRBJ1-1, with 8 bases aligning to TRBD1. The length of the CDR3 is 15 residues. J gave up 3 bases and V 0 bases, and 6 bases lay outside the gene matches. Germline V gene data show CDR1 as GTSNPN and CDR2 as SVGIG (reference sequence). CDR3 amino acids: CAWSVAQGVHTEAFF. The CDR3 DNA is TGTGCCTGGAGTGTAGCACAGGGGGTGCACACTGAAGCTTTCTTT.

This clone appeared once. V is TRBV28 and J is TRBJ1-2, with a tentative D call TRBD1 (5 bases). This CDR3 spans 15 amino acids. Germline CDR1 reads MDHEN; CDR2 reads SYDVKM. Trimming took 1 base from V and 8 from J, leaving 17 bases between them. The chain's CDR3 is CASSLFTGTVGGYTF. CDR3 coding DNA: TGTGCCAGCAGTTTATTCACCGGGACGGTAGGAGGCTACACCTTC.

The chain links TRBV6-5 to TRBJ1-1; 7 positions agree with TRBD1. Germline loops: CDR1 MNHEY, CDR2 SVGAGI. This CDR3 spans 14 amino acids. With 5 bases clipped from V and 0 bases from J, the junction kept 3 bases outside the gene matches. CDR3 loop: CASSKTGLNTEAFF. As DNA, the CDR3 is TGTGCCAGCAGTAAGACAGGGTTGAACACTGAAGCTTTCTTT.

V is TRBV5-1 and J is TRBJ1-1; D gene uncertain. Between the trimmed V and J ends, which lost 3 bases and 10 bases, there was a span of 16 bases. This CDR3 has 13 residues. Per the germline V gene, CDR1 is SGHRS and CDR2 is YFSETQ. CDR3 nucleotides: TGCGCCAGCAGCTCGGAGGTGGATCTTGGAGCTTTCTTT. Protein product: CASSSEVDLGAFF.

This sequence joins TRBV3-1 (or the pseudogene TRBV3-2) and TRBJ2-5; D remains ambiguous. V gave up 0 bases and J gave up 1 base, with 12 bases separating them. CDR1 is LGHDT and CDR2 is YNNKEL in the germline V gene (reference sequence). This CDR3 comprises 16 residues. The CDR3 DNA is TGTGCCAGCAGCCAAGATCTCGGTGAGGTCCAAGAGACCCAGTACTTC. It encodes CASSQDLGEVQETQYF.

The rearrangement uses TRBV10-3 and TRBJ1-6; TRBD1 is a possible D gene (5 bases). Germline loops: CDR1 ENHRY, CDR2 SYGVKD. CDR3 size: 14 residues. Trimming shortened V by 0 bases and J by 7 bases, and 7 bases separated the two germline ends. In DNA, the CDR3 is TGTGCCATCAGTGAGTCGGCAGGGAATTCACCCCTCCACTTT. It is translated as CAISESAGNSPLHF.

This chain joins TRBV3-1 (or the pseudogene TRBV3-2) and TRBJ2-3; 12 positions match TRBD2. V lost 2 bases to trimming and J lost 5 bases; unmatched junction nucleotides: 5. The CDR3 loop spans 16 amino acids. Germline loops: CDR1 LGHDT, CDR2 YNNKEL (reference sequence). CDR3 sequence reads: CASSQNGLAGKDTQYF. The CDR3 nucleotides read TGTGCCAGCAGCCAAAATGGACTAGCGGGGAAAGATACGCAGTATTTT.

This clone was counted a few times. The same CDR3 is also encoded by other DNA sequences in this sample. CDR3 coding DNA: TGTGCCAGCTCACCAGGCTACGAGCAGTACTTC. Its protein is CASSPGYEQYF. The V and J genes are TRBV18 and TRBJ2-7; D gene uncertain. The CDR3 is made up of 11 amino acids. With 2 bases removed from V and 3 bases from J, the gap between germline ends came to 2 bases. Germline loops: CDR1 KGHSH, CDR2 LQKENI.

The rearrangement uses TRBV6-2 or TRBV6-3 and TRBJ2-1; 8 positions match TRBD2. The CDR3 is 15 amino acids. From germline, CDR1 is MNHEY and CDR2 SVGEGT. Trimming removed 6 bases from V and 7 bases from J; junction bases left unmatched: 11. The CDR3 is CASSPVAGSGNEQFF. The CDR3 DNA follows: TGTGCCAGCAGCCCGGTAGCGGGATCGGGTAATGAGCAGTTCTTC.

This chain uses TRBV2 with TRBJ2-5, with TRBD1 matching 10 bases. The germline CDR1 and CDR2 sequences are SNHLY and FYNNEI. The CDR3 runs to 14 residues. V shed 7 bases, J shed 5 bases, and the junction held 7 bases outside the gene matches. The chain's CDR3 is CASNPGQGRETQYF. CDR3 DNA: TGTGCCAGCAATCCGGGACAGGGGCGGGAGACCCAGTACTTC. Combining the CDR3 with reference TRBV2 and TRBJ2-5 gives the whole variable domain EPEVTQTPSHQVTQMGQEVILRCVPISNHLYFYWYRQILGQKVEFLVSFYNNEISEKSEIFDDQFSVERPDGSNFTLKIRSTKLEDSAMYFCASNPGQGRETQYFGPGTRLLVL.

V usage is TRBV9 and J usage is TRBJ2-6, with 7 positions matching TRBD1. V shed 0 bases and J 2 bases; nucleotides not matched to a gene: 5. This CDR3 spans 17 amino acids. Germline V lookup: CDR1 SGDLS, CDR2 YYNGEE. CDR3 DNA sequence: TGTGCCAGCAGCGTAGAGGCCAGGGGGACTGGGGCCAACGTCCTGACTTTC. This codes for CASSVEARGTGANVLTF. The variable domain in full, with the rest retrieved from reference TRBV9 and TRBJ2-6, is DSGVTQTPKHLITATGQRVTLRCSPRSGDLSVYWYQQSLDQGLQFLIQYYNGEERAKGNILERFSAQQFPDLHSELNLSSLELGDSALYFCASSVEARGTGANVLTFGAGSRLTVL.

This chain connects TRBV7-2 to TRBJ1-5; D gene unclear. V gave up 3 bases and J gave up 4 bases, with 7 bases separating them. The CDR3 spans 13 residues. Germline CDR1 is SGHTA and CDR2 is FQGNSA. The CDR3 reads CASSLQPNQPQHF. The CDR3 region has the DNA TGTGCCAGCAGCTTGCAGCCGAATCAGCCCCAGCATTTT.

V and J are TRBV7-3 and TRBJ2-2; the D gene could be TRBD1 or TRBD2 (6 bases each). Trimming removed 5 bases from V and 6 bases from J, with 10 bases in between. This CDR3 comprises 13 residues. Germline V gives CDR1 SGHTA, CDR2 FQGTGA. The CDR3 is CASSPGGPGELFF. Written as DNA, the CDR3 is TGTGCCAGCAGCCCCGGGGGCCCCGGGGAGCTGTTTTTT.

The CDR3 reads CASSFPWTSGRFGELFF. As DNA, the CDR3 is TGTGCCAGCAGTTTCCCTTGGACTAGCGGGAGATTCGGGGAGCTGTTTTTT. The chain couples TRBV28 to TRBJ2-2; 13 nucleotides match TRBD2. This CDR3 region has 17 residues. V shed 3 bases and J 7 bases; nucleotides not matched to a gene: 8. Germline CDR1 and CDR2: MDHEN and SYDVKM.

The CDR3 region is CASSSPPPNYEQYF. The CDR3 DNA follows: TGTGCCAGCAGCTCCCCTCCCCCTAACTACGAGCAGTACTTC. J is TRBJ2-7 and V is TRBV11-2; D unresolved. The ends were cut back, 4 bases at V and 3 bases at J, with 13 bases in the middle. This CDR3 is built from 14 residues. Germline loops: CDR1 SGHAT, CDR2 FQNNGV.

J is TRBJ2-5 and V is TRBV10-3; D remains unclear. Trimming left V 3 bases short and J 6 bases short, with 17 bases between. The CDR3 consists of 15 residues. Per germline, CDR1 ENHRY and CDR2 SYGVKD. The CDR3: CAISDPAGPRQTQYF. In DNA, the CDR3 is TGTGCCATCAGTGATCCTGCCGGGCCGAGACAGACCCAGTACTTC.